The TCR beta chain under discussion was sequenced for a study of shared clonotypes between healthy human individuals. Only in-frame clones appear in the TCRdb table, and some are missing; sequencing was by immunoSEQ multiplex PCR. Of some 320,000 clones in the sample, about nine tenths are singletons; the top ten hold 15% to 20%. Sequences were obtained from memory CD8+ T cells sorted from blood. Noted subset: CD45RO+ cells pooled with CCR7-negative TemRA cells. This TCR was sampled from a man aged 18 to 29 in good health.

The CDR3 sequence: CASSDQGSGANVLTF. DNA for the CDR3: TGTGCCAGCAGCGACCAGGGTTCCGGGGCCAACGTCCTGACTTTC. The chain couples TRBV7-9 to TRBJ2-6; D is possibly TRBD1 (5 bases). CDR1 and CDR2 (germline): SEHNR, FQNEAQ (reference sequence). This CDR3 is built from 15 residues. Trimming took off 5 bases at V and 4 bases at J, with 12 bases between the two ends.